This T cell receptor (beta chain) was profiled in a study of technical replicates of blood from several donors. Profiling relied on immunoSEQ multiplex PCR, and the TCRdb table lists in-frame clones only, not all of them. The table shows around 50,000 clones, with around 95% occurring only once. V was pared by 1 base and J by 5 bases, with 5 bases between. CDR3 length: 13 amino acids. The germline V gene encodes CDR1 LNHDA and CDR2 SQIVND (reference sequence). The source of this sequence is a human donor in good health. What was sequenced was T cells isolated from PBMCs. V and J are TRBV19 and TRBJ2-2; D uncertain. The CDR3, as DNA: TGTGCCAGTAGTATAGCTGTGACCGGGGAGCTGTTTTTT. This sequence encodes CASSIAVTGELFF. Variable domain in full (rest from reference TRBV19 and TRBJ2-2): DGGITQSPKYLFRKEGQNVTLSCEQNLNHDAMYWYRQDPGQGLRLIYYSQIVNDFQKGDIAEGYSVSREKKESFPLTVTSAQKNPTAFYLCASSIAVTGELFFGEGSRLTVL.